The rows below give T cell receptor beta chains drawn from one sample of a study of T cell responses to AZD1222 COVID-19 vaccine. Sequencing used immunoSEQ multiplex PCR; TCRdb keeps in-frame clones, though not all of them. The sample lists about 140,000 clones; more than 85% were seen once. Sample: peripheral blood, taken on day 0 of AZD1222 vaccination. Every receptor here comes from an adult in good health. The CDR3 runs from the conserved cysteine through the conserved F or W. A D gene is named only where the DNA matches it firmly. Clone size is given for some rows only: seen once, a few or many times, or a class if the clone is expanded.

clone size: once
V gene: TRBV2
J gene: TRBJ2-7
D gene: -
CDR3 DNA: TGTGCCAGCAGTGAAACCAGACAGTCAGTGCAGTACTTC
CDR3 protein: CASSETRQSVQYF

clone size: -
V gene: TRBV19
J gene: TRBJ2-7
D gene: -
CDR3 DNA: TGTGCCAGTAGTATCATCGGCAGGGCCCACGAGCAGTACTTC
CDR3 protein: CASSIIGRAHEQYF

clone size: -
V gene: TRBV5-8
J gene: TRBJ1-1
D gene: -
CDR3 DNA: TGTGCCAGCAGCAAAAGGGGGTTCGCGAACACTGAAGCTTTCTTT
CDR3 protein: CASSKRGFANTEAFF

clone size: -
V gene: TRBV7-3
J gene: TRBJ1-1
D gene: -
CDR3 DNA: TGTGCCAGCAGCTCGGACAGGAACACTGAAGCTTTCTTT
CDR3 protein: CASSSDRNTEAFF

clone size: once
V gene: TRBV9
J gene: TRBJ2-1
D gene: -
CDR3 DNA: TGTGCCAGCAGTGGAAGACGGAGAAATGAGCAGTTCTTC
CDR3 protein: CASSGRRRNEQFF

clone size: -
V gene: TRBV18
J gene: TRBJ2-5
D gene: -
CDR3 DNA: TGTGCCAGCTCACCGCAACGGACACTTCAAGAGACCCAGTACTTC
CDR3 protein: CASSPQRTLQETQYF

clone size: -
V gene: TRBV5-4
J gene: TRBJ1-5
D gene: TRBD1
CDR3 DNA: TGTGCCAGCAGCTTGGGGCAGGGGGACCATCAGCCCCAGCATTTT
CDR3 protein: CASSLGQGDHQPQHF

clone size: -
V gene: TRBV6-5
J gene: TRBJ1-1
D gene: TRBD1
CDR3 DNA: TGTGCCAGCAGTTACTCGATCGGGGACAGAATTGAAGCTTTCTTT
CDR3 protein: CASSYSIGDRIEAFF

clone size: few
V gene: TRBV29-1
J gene: TRBJ2-7
D gene: -
CDR3 DNA: TGCAGCGTTGTAAGGGGGGACAACGAGCAGTACTTC
CDR3 protein: CSVVRGDNEQYF

clone size: -
V gene: TRBV11-2
J gene: TRBJ1-1
D gene: -
CDR3 DNA: TGTGCCAGCAGCAATCTCGGAGGGAGGATCACTGAAGCTTTCTTT
CDR3 protein: CASSNLGGRITEAFF

clone size: -
V gene: TRBV5-4
J gene: TRBJ2-2
D gene: TRBD2
CDR3 DNA: TGTGCCAGCAGAAAGCGGGGCGACACCGGGGAGCTGTTTTTT
CDR3 protein: CASRKRGDTGELFF

clone size: -
V gene: TRBV11-2
J gene: TRBJ2-3
D gene: -
CDR3 DNA: TGTGCCAGCAGCTTAGGGCTCCGTGGCACAGATACGCAGTATTTT
CDR3 protein: CASSLGLRGTDTQYF

clone size: -
V gene: TRBV28
J gene: TRBJ2-7
D gene: -
CDR3 DNA: TGTGCCAGCAGTTTCAGGAGAGCCTACGAGCAGTACTTC
CDR3 protein: CASSFRRAYEQYF

clone size: -
V gene: TRBV28
J gene: TRBJ1-1
D gene: -
CDR3 DNA: -
CDR3 protein: CASSTSGSRNTEAFF

clone size: -
V gene: TRBV7-9
J gene: TRBJ1-2
D gene: TRBD1
CDR3 DNA: TGTGCCAGCAGCCCACAGGGGGTAGCTCTAGGCTACACCTTC
CDR3 protein: CASSPQGVALGYTF

clone size: -
V gene: TRBV7-9
J gene: TRBJ1-2
D gene: TRBD1
CDR3 DNA: TGTGCCAGCAGCCTCCAGGGGGACTATGGCTACACCTTC
CDR3 protein: CASSLQGDYGYTF

clone size: -
V gene: TRBV7-3
J gene: TRBJ2-2
D gene: -
CDR3 DNA: TGTGCCAGCAGTTTACTGGGGCAGAACACCGGGGAGCTGTTTTTT
CDR3 protein: CASSLLGQNTGELFF

clone size: -
V gene: TRBV7-3
J gene: TRBJ2-2
D gene: TRBD2
CDR3 DNA: TGTGCCAGCAGCTCCCGGGGGGGGCCCCCGAACACCGGGGAGCTGTTTTTT
CDR3 protein: CASSSRGGPPNTGELFF

clone size: -
V gene: TRBV7-9
J gene: TRBJ2-7
D gene: TRBD1
CDR3 DNA: TGTGCCAGCAGCCTACAGGGGGCGCTTATCCACGAGCAGTACTTC
CDR3 protein: CASSLQGALIHEQYF

clone size: -
V gene: TRBV6-5
J gene: TRBJ1-1
D gene: -
CDR3 DNA: TGTGCCAGCATGAAGGACATAGCTAATGAAGCTTTCTTT
CDR3 protein: CASMKDIANEAFF

clone size: -
V gene: TRBV3-1/TRBV3-2
J gene: TRBJ1-1
D gene: -
CDR3 DNA: TGTGCCAGCAGCCCCGGGGGTGCATACACTGAAGCTTTCTTT
CDR3 protein: CASSPGGAYTEAFF

clone size: -
V gene: TRBV7-3
J gene: TRBJ1-2
D gene: TRBD1
CDR3 DNA: TGTGCCAGCAGCTTTTCCGGACAGGACGCTGGCTACACCTTC
CDR3 protein: CASSFSGQDAGYTF

clone size: -
V gene: TRBV28
J gene: TRBJ2-7
D gene: TRBD2
CDR3 DNA: TGTGCCAGCAGAGCGGGAGGAATGCACGAGCAGTACTTC
CDR3 protein: CASRAGGMHEQYF

clone size: -
V gene: TRBV7-9
J gene: TRBJ1-1
D gene: -
CDR3 DNA: TGTGCCAGCAGCTTACGAGGGGACGGAGGCACTGAAGCTTTCTTT
CDR3 protein: CASSLRGDGGTEAFF

clone size: -
V gene: TRBV28
J gene: TRBJ2-4
D gene: -
CDR3 DNA: TGTGCCACGAGAGGGAGAGGAGTAAACATTCAGTACTTC
CDR3 protein: CATRGRGVNIQYF

clone size: -
V gene: TRBV2
J gene: TRBJ2-2
D gene: -
CDR3 DNA: TGTGCCAGCAGCCTTAGCGGCCCGAACACCGGGGAGCTGTTTTTT
CDR3 protein: CASSLSGPNTGELFF

clone size: -
V gene: TRBV5-1
J gene: TRBJ2-5
D gene: TRBD1
CDR3 DNA: TGCGCCAGCAGCCTGGGACAGGTCGTCGAGACCCAGTACTTC
CDR3 protein: CASSLGQVVETQYF

clone size: -
V gene: TRBV6-4
J gene: TRBJ2-1
D gene: TRBD1
CDR3 DNA: TGTGCCAGCAGTGACGCCGACAGGGGAGAGCAGTTCTTC
CDR3 protein: CASSDADRGEQFF

clone size: -
V gene: TRBV19
J gene: TRBJ1-3
D gene: -
CDR3 DNA: TGTGCCAGTAGTCCTAGTGTGACAGCTGGAAACACCATATATTTT
CDR3 protein: CASSPSVTAGNTIYF

clone size: -
V gene: TRBV6-5
J gene: TRBJ1-1
D gene: -
CDR3 DNA: TGTGCCGGTAGAACCGGGAAACGGAACACTGAAGCTTTCTTT
CDR3 protein: CAGRTGKRNTEAFF

clone size: -
V gene: TRBV10-3
J gene: TRBJ2-3
D gene: -
CDR3 DNA: TGTGCCATCAGTGTGGGCACAGATACGCAGTATTTT
CDR3 protein: CAISVGTDTQYF

clone size: -
V gene: TRBV28
J gene: TRBJ2-7
D gene: -
CDR3 DNA: TGTGCCAGCAGTTTAGCTTCTGTGCTTTCCTACGAGCAGTACTTC
CDR3 protein: CASSLASVLSYEQYF

clone size: -
V gene: TRBV19
J gene: TRBJ2-3
D gene: -
CDR3 DNA: TGTGCCAGTAGTATAAGACCCCTCCTTAGCACAGATACGCAGTATTTT
CDR3 protein: CASSIRPLLSTDTQYF

clone size: -
V gene: TRBV4-2
J gene: TRBJ2-3
D gene: -
CDR3 DNA: TGTGCCAGCAGCCATGCCCGGGATACCCGTTCGCAAACGCAGTATTTT
CDR3 protein: CASSHARDTRSQTQYF

clone size: -
V gene: TRBV5-1
J gene: TRBJ1-3
D gene: -
CDR3 DNA: TGCGCCAGCAGCTTGGTGCCGTCCCGGGACTATGGAAACACCATATATTTT
CDR3 protein: CASSLVPSRDYGNTIYF

clone size: -
V gene: TRBV20-1
J gene: TRBJ1-5
D gene: -
CDR3 DNA: TGCAGTGCAAGGGATGGTCAGCCCCAGCATTTT
CDR3 protein: CSARDGQPQHF

clone size: -
V gene: TRBV6-5
J gene: TRBJ2-2
D gene: -
CDR3 DNA: TGTGCCAGCAGTTACTTGGTGGACCCGAACACCGGGGAGCTGTTTTTT
CDR3 protein: CASSYLVDPNTGELFF

clone size: -
V gene: TRBV3-1/TRBV3-2
J gene: TRBJ1-4
D gene: -
CDR3 DNA: TGTGCCAGCAGCCTGGACAGCGTCAATGAAAAACTGTTTTTT
CDR3 protein: CASSLDSVNEKLFF

clone size: -
V gene: TRBV5-4
J gene: TRBJ1-1
D gene: -
CDR3 DNA: TGTGCCAGCAGCTTGGGCGGGAACCTCCACACTGAAGCTTTCTTT
CDR3 protein: CASSLGGNLHTEAFF

clone size: -
V gene: TRBV5-1
J gene: TRBJ2-1
D gene: -
CDR3 DNA: TGCGCCAGCAGCTCGACCAGTTCCCCCTACAATGAGCAGTTCTTC
CDR3 protein: CASSSTSSPYNEQFF

clone size: -
V gene: TRBV6-6
J gene: TRBJ2-5
D gene: -
CDR3 DNA: TGTGCCAGCAGTTCCCCTGCCCGGGACCGAGAGACCCAGTACTTC
CDR3 protein: CASSSPARDRETQYF

clone size: -
V gene: TRBV18
J gene: TRBJ2-5
D gene: TRBD2
CDR3 DNA: TGTGCCAGCTCACCAGTAGCGGGTCCGGGCCGAGAGACCCAGTACTTC
CDR3 protein: CASSPVAGPGRETQYF

clone size: -
V gene: TRBV6-6
J gene: TRBJ1-1
D gene: -
CDR3 DNA: TGTGCCAGCAGTCTACGACCGCTCGGCGGAGCTTTCTTT
CDR3 protein: CASSLRPLGGAFF

clone size: -
V gene: TRBV28
J gene: TRBJ2-7
D gene: TRBD1
CDR3 DNA: TGTGCCAGCAGACAAACAGGGGGCGAGCAGTACTTC
CDR3 protein: CASRQTGGEQYF

clone size: few
V gene: TRBV19
J gene: TRBJ1-5
D gene: TRBD1
CDR3 DNA: TGTGCCAGTAGTATTCCTCTAGGGGGCACTCAGCCCCAGCATTTT
CDR3 protein: CASSIPLGGTQPQHF

clone size: once
V gene: TRBV14
J gene: TRBJ2-7
D gene: TRBD2
CDR3 DNA: TGTGCCAGCAGCCAGCCTGGACTAGCGGGAGTGGCCGAGCAGTACTTC
CDR3 protein: CASSQPGLAGVAEQYF

clone size: -
V gene: TRBV11-2
J gene: TRBJ2-1
D gene: TRBD2
CDR3 DNA: TGTGCCAGCAGCCCCCCCGAAGTAGCGGGAGTCAATGAGCAGTTCTTC
CDR3 protein: CASSPPEVAGVNEQFF

clone size: -
V gene: TRBV6-1
J gene: TRBJ1-2
D gene: -
CDR3 DNA: TGTGCCAGCAGTGATTCAATGACACTTCCTAACTATGGCTACACCTTC
CDR3 protein: CASSDSMTLPNYGYTF

clone size: -
V gene: TRBV27
J gene: TRBJ2-1
D gene: TRBD2
CDR3 DNA: TGTGCCAGCAGGTCGCGGGCTAGCGGGAAAGATGAGCAGTTCTTC
CDR3 protein: CASRSRASGKDEQFF

clone size: -
V gene: TRBV9
J gene: TRBJ1-6
D gene: -
CDR3 DNA: TGTGCCAGCAGGGGCTCCTATAATTCACCCCTCCACTTT
CDR3 protein: CASRGSYNSPLHF

clone size: -
V gene: TRBV5-1
J gene: TRBJ2-2
D gene: TRBD1
CDR3 DNA: TGCGCCAGCACCCCAGGGGGCACCGGGGAGCTGTTTTTT
CDR3 protein: CASTPGGTGELFF

clone size: -
V gene: TRBV5-5
J gene: TRBJ2-6
D gene: -
CDR3 DNA: TGTGCCAGCAGCTGGGGGACATCTGGGGCCAACGTCCTGACTTTC
CDR3 protein: CASSWGTSGANVLTF

clone size: -
V gene: TRBV7-8
J gene: TRBJ2-2
D gene: -
CDR3 DNA: TGTGCCAGCAGCCATGGCTCCGGGGAGCTGTTTTTT
CDR3 protein: CASSHGSGELFF

clone size: -
V gene: TRBV19
J gene: TRBJ1-1
D gene: TRBD1
CDR3 DNA: TGTGCCAGTAGTATTAAAGGCAGGGGGGGCACTGAAGCTTTCTTT
CDR3 protein: CASSIKGRGGTEAFF

clone size: -
V gene: TRBV25-1
J gene: TRBJ2-2
D gene: TRBD2
CDR3 DNA: TGTGCCAGCAGTGTTTTCACTAGCGGGACCGGGGAGCTGTTTTTT
CDR3 protein: CASSVFTSGTGELFF

clone size: -
V gene: TRBV5-1
J gene: TRBJ1-2
D gene: -
CDR3 DNA: TGCGCCAGCAGCTTGGACGGTCGTGGCTACACCTTC
CDR3 protein: CASSLDGRGYTF

clone size: -
V gene: TRBV7-6
J gene: TRBJ2-1
D gene: TRBD2
CDR3 DNA: TGTGCCAGCAGCCTCCTAACGGGACTAGCGTACTACAATGAGCAGTTCTTC
CDR3 protein: CASSLLTGLAYYNEQFF